Reported below is one T cell receptor (beta chain). This sample was taken from a study of T cells in Graves' hyperthyroidism and ophthalmopathy. The study based diagnoses on clinical symptoms, serum thyroxine and TRAb, thyroid ultrasound and orbital computed tomography. V was pared by 3 bases and J by 10 bases, with 9 bases of the junction left unmatched. The CDR3 loop spans 14 amino acids. Germline values: CDR1 MNHNS, CDR2 SASEGT. Regions amplified from RNA transcripts were the TCR beta CDR3 regions. When the TCR CDR3 underwent first-round RT-PCR, the HTBI primer set was used. TCRdb used MiXCR to reprocess the multiplex PCR reads, holding one entry per CDR3 protein. The repertoire includes approximately 720,000 distinct CDR3 sequences, 18% of them detected once, and about a sixth sits in the top ten.

The chain couples TRBV6-1 to TRBJ2-1, with 7 bases identical to TRBD2. This receptor was obtained from a woman aged 50 to 60 with Graves' hyperthyroidism that later progressed to Graves' ophthalmopathy. The specimen was blood. This chain's CDR3 is CASSDGLDSWEQFF. Written as DNA, the CDR3 is TGTGCCAGCAGTGACGGACTAGATTCCTGGGAGCAGTTCTTC.